This T cell receptor beta chain was recovered during a study of shared clonotypes between healthy human individuals. Across the study: Aged between 18 and 49, the donors were a couple of women and three men.

General study results and limits: Shared across several donors were about 4.6% of the naive CD4 clonotypes.

About this clone itself: Its antigen is still unknown.

CDR3 size: 13 residues. Germline V lookup: CDR1 SNHLY, CDR2 FYNNEI. Trimming pared 6 bases from V and 6 bases from J, leaving 14 bases between. The authors divided CD4+ cells into CD45RA+ naive and CD45RA-negative memory subsets. The data were produced by immunoSEQ multiplex PCR, yet TCRdb's version contains in-frame clones alone and is incomplete. The sample records 2 million to 2.5 million clones, almost 96% being singletons. Sequencing was performed on naive CD4+ T cells sorted from blood. Stated subset: CD45RA+ positively selected. The V and J genes are TRBV2 and TRBJ1-2; D perhaps matches TRBD1 (6 bases). The receptor was derived from a man aged 18 to 29 in good health. Written as DNA, the CDR3 is TGTGCCAGCAGCAACACGGGGGGCCATGGCTACACCTTC. It translates to CASSNTGGHGYTF.